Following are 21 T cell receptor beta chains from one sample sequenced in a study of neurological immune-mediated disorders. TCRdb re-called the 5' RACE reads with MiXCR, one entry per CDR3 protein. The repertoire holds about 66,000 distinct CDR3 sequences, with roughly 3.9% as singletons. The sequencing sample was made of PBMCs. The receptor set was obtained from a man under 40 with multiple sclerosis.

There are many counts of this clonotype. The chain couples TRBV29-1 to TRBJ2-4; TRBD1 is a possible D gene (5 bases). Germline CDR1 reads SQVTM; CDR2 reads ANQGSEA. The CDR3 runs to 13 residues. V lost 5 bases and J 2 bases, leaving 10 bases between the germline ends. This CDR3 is CSVWQGSKNIQYF. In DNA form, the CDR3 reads TGCAGCGTTTGGCAGGGTTCCAAAAACATTCAGTACTTC.

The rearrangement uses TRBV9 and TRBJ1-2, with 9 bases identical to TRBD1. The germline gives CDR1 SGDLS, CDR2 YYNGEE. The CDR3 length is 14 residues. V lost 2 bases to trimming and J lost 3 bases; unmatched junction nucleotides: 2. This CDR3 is CASSVTGGDYGYTF. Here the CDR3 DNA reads TGTGCCAGCAGCGTCACAGGGGGCGACTATGGCTACACCTTC.

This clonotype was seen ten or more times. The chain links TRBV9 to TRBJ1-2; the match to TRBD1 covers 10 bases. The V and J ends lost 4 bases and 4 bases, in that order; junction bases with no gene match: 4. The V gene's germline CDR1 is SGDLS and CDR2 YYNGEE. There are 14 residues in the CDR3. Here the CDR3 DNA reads TGTGCCAGCAGCTTCAGGACAGGGGGCTATGGCTACACCTTC. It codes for CASSFRTGGYGYTF.

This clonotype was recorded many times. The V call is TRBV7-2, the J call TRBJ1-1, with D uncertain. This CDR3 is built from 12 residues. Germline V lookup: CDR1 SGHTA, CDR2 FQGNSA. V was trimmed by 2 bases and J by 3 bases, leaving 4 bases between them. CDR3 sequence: CASSLLYTEAFF. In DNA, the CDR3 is TGTGCCAGCAGCTTATTGTACACTGAAGCTTTCTTT.

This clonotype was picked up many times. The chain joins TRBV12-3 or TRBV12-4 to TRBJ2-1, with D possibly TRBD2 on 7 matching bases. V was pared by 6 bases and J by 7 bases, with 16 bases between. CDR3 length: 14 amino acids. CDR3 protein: CASRLDGGRNEQFF. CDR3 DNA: TGTGCCAGCAGACTTGACGGGGGGCGTAATGAGCAGTTCTTC.

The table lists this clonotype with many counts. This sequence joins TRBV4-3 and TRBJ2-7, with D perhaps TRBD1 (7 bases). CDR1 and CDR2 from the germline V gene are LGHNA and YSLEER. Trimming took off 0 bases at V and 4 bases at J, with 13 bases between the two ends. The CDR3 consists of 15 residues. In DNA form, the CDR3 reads TGCGCCAGCAGCCAAGAAGGAGGGGGCCAATACGAGCAGTACTTC. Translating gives CASSQEGGGQYEQYF.

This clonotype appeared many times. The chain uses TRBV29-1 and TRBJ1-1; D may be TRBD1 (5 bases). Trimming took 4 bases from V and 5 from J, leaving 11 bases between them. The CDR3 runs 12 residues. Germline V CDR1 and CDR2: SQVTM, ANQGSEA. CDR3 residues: CSVARWGTEAFF. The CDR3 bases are TGCAGCGTTGCCAGGTGGGGGACTGAAGCTTTCTTT.

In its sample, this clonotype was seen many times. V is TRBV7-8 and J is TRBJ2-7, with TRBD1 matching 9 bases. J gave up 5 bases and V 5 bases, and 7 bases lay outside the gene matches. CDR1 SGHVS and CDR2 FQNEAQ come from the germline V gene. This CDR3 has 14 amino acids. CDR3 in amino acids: CASSPQGARDEQYF. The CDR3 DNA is TGTGCCAGCAGCCCACAGGGGGCGCGGGACGAGCAGTACTTC.

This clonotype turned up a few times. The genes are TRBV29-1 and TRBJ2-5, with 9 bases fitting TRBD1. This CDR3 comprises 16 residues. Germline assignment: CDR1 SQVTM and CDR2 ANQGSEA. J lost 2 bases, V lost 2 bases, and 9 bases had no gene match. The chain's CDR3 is CSVELPGQGWQETQYF. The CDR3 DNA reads TGCAGCGTTGAATTGCCGGGACAGGGTTGGCAAGAGACCCAGTACTTC.

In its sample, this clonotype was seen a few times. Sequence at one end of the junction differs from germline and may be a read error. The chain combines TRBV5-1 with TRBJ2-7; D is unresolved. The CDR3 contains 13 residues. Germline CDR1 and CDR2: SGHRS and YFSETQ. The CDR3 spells CASSLVPSDEQYF. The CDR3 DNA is TGCGCCAGCAGCTTGGTCCCCTCCGACGAGCAGTACTTC.

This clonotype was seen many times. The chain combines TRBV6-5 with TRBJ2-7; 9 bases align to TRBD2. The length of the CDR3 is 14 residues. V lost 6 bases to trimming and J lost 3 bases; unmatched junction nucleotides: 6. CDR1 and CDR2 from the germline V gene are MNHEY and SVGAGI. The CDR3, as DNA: TGTGCCAGCAGGTCCGGGACTAGCCTCTACGAGCAGTACTTC. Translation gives CASRSGTSLYEQYF.

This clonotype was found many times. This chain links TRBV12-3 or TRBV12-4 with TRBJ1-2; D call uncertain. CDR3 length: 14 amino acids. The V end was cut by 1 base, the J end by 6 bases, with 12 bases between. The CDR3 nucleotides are TGTGCCAGCAGTTTAGTACGGACGTCTGATGGCTACACCTTC. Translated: CASSLVRTSDGYTF.

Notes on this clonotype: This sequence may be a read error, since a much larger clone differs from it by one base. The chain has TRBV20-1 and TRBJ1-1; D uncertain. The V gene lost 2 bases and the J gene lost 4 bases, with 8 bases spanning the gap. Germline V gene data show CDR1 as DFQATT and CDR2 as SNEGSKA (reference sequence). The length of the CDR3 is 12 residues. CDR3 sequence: CSARKGGTEAFF. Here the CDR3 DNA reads TGCAGTGCTAGAAAGGGTGGCACTGAAGCTTTCTTT.

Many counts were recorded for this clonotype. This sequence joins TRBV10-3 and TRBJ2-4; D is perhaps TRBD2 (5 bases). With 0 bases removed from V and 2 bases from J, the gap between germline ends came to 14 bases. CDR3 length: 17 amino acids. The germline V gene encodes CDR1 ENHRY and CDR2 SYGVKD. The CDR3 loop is CAISESTGEGSKNIQYF. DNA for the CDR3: TGTGCCATCAGTGAGTCGACGGGCGAGGGATCCAAAAACATTCAGTACTTC.

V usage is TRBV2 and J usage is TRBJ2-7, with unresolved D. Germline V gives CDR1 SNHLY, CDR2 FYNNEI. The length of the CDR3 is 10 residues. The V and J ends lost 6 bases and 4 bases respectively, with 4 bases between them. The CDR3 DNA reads TGTGCCAGCAGGATTTACGAGCAGTACTTC. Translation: CASRIYEQYF.

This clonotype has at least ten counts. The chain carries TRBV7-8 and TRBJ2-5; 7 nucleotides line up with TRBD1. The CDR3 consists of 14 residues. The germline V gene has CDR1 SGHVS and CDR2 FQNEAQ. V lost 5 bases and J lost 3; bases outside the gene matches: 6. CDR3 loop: CASSESTGKETQYF. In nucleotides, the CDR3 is TGTGCCAGCAGCGAATCGACAGGGAAAGAGACCCAGTACTTC.

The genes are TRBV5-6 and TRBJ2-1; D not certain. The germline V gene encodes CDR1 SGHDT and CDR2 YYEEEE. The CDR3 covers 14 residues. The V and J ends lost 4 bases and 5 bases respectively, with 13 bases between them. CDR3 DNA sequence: TGTGCCAGCAGCCCGCGCCTAACAAACAATGAGCAGTTCTTC. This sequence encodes CASSPRLTNNEQFF.

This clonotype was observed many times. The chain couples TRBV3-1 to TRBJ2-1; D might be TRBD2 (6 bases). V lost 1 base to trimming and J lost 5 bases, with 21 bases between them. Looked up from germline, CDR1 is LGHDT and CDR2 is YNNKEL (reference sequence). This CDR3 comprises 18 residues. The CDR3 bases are TGTGCCAGCAGCCAAGGGGGCGGGGAGACTCTATTCGACAATGAGCAGTTCTTC. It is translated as CASSQGGGETLFDNEQFF.

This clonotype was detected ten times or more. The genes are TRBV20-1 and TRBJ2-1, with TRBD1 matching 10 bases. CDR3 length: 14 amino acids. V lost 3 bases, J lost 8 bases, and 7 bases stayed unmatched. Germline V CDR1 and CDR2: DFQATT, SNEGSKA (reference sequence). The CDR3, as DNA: TGCAGTGCTAGGGGGACAGGGGTTCCGGATGAGCAGTTCTTC. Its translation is CSARGTGVPDEQFF.

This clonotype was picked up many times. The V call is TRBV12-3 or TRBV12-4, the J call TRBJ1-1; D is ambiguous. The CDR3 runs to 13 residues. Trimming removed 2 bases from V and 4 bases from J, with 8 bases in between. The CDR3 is CASSLREATEAFF. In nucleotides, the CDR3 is TGTGCCAGCAGTTTACGGGAAGCCACTGAAGCTTTCTTT.

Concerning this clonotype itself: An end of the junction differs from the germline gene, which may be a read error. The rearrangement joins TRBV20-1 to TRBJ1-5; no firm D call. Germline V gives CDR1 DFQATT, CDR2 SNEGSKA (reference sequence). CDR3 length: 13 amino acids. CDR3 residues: CSARVSSNQPQNF. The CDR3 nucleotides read TGCAGTGCTAGAGTATCTAGCAATCAGCCCCAGAATTTT.